Listed here are 19 T cell receptor beta chains from one sample, sequenced in a study of cytomegalovirus exposure and HLA in healthy donors. PCR amplification relied on 60 Vbeta primers (plus 13 Jbeta primers). Repertoires were generated with immunoSEQ multiplex PCR, while TCRdb's copy carries only in-frame clones and drops some. The sample lists fewer than 200,000 clones, roughly 80% occurring once. The specimen sequenced was PBMCs. These receptors all come from a woman aged 18-35 years in good health and CMV-seronegative.

The chain links TRBV28 to TRBJ2-6; no definite D call. The CDR3 contains 12 residues. Germline V gene sequence: CDR1 MDHEN, CDR2 SYDVKM. CDR3 nucleotides: TGTGGGTGCGACTCTGGGGCCAACGTCCTGACTTTC. This sequence encodes CGCDSGANVLTF.

The CDR3 here is CASRQLQGKGGYTF. The CDR3 region has the DNA TGCGCCAGCAGACAGTTACAGGGAAAGGGAGGCTACACCTTC. This chain links TRBV5-1 with TRBJ1-2, with D perhaps matching TRBD1 (6 bases). Trimming left V 5 bases short and J 8 bases short, with 19 bases between. Germline-derived CDR1 and CDR2 are SGHRS and YFSETQ. The CDR3 runs 14 residues.

This rearrangement joins TRBV14 to TRBJ1-1, with D uncertain. The CDR3 spans 12 residues. Trimming left V 5 bases short and J 8 bases short, with 12 bases between. Germline CDR1 is SGHDN and CDR2 is FVKESK. CDR3 region: CASSYTVEEAFF. DNA for the CDR3: TGTGCCAGCAGCTATACAGTGGAAGAAGCTTTCTTT.

The CDR3 DNA reads as TGTGCCAGCAGCTTATTGGGGAGTAGAATTAATGAGCAGTTCTTC. Translation: CASSLLGSRINEQFF. This chain links TRBV11-3 with TRBJ2-1, with a possible D match to TRBD2 (5 bases). V lost 2 bases, J lost 7 bases, and 15 bases lay in between. CDR3 length: 15 amino acids. Germline V lookup: CDR1 SGHNT, CDR2 YENEEA.

This chain uses TRBV28 with TRBJ2-7; TRBD1 matches 7 bases. Germline V gene data show CDR1 as MDHEN and CDR2 as SYDVKM. V trimming: 5 bases; J trimming: 4 bases; junction bases outside the gene matches: 11. The CDR3 covers 15 residues. The CDR3 bases are TGTGCCAGCAGTCCCGGACAGGTATCTGTTTACGAGCAGTACTTC. Translated, it gives CASSPGQVSVYEQYF.

J is TRBJ1-1 and V is TRBV5-1; D ambiguous. Germline assignment: CDR1 SGHRS and CDR2 YFSETQ. V was pared by 1 base and J by 0 bases, with 7 bases between. The CDR3 spans 14 residues. CDR3 nucleotides: TGCGCCAGCAGCTTGCGAACATTGAACACTGAAGCTTTCTTT. This codes for CASSLRTLNTEAFF.

About this clone itself: The junction shows a germline mismatch at one end, possibly a read error. CDR3 DNA: TGTTCCAGCAGCTTATATGGGGGGGGGCCCTACGAGCAGTACTTC. It codes for CSSSLYGGGPYEQYF. The V call is TRBV7-9, the J call TRBJ2-7; D perhaps matches TRBD2 (7 bases). Germline CDR1 reads SEHNR; CDR2 reads FQNEAQ (reference sequence). The length of the CDR3 is 15 residues. The full variable domain, its missing parts supplied by reference TRBV7-9 and TRBJ2-7, is DTGVSQNPRHKITKRGQNVTFRCDPISEHNRLYWYRQTLGQGPEFLTYFQNEAQLEKSRLLSDRFSAERPKGSFSTLEIQRTEQGDSAMYLCSSSLYGGGPYEQYFGPGTRLTVT.

The gene calls are TRBV30 and TRBJ2-1; 10 bases agree with TRBD2. J lost 9 bases, V lost 2 bases, and 10 bases had no gene match. The germline CDR1 and CDR2 sequences are GTSNPN and SVGIG (reference sequence). This CDR3 comprises 15 residues. As DNA, the CDR3 is TGTGCCTGGAGTTCAGCGGGAGGGCCGGGGGGTGAGCAGTTCTTC. It yields the protein CAWSSAGGPGGEQFF.

V is TRBV7-9 and J is TRBJ2-5; TRBD2 is a possible D gene (6 bases). Germline CDR1 is SEHNR and CDR2 is FQNEAQ (reference sequence). The CDR3 has 15 residues. The V gene lost 5 bases and the J gene lost 2 bases, with 15 bases spanning the gap. CDR3 bases: TGTGCCAGCAGCCCTATAGCGGCAGGACAAGAGACCCAGTACTTC. Translation gives CASSPIAAGQETQYF.

This clone appeared once. The chain's CDR3 is CASSPIDRARGNTIYF. The CDR3 DNA follows: TGTGCCAGCAGCCCGATTGACAGGGCGAGAGGAAACACCATATATTTT. This rearrangement joins TRBV7-9 to TRBJ1-3; 7 nucleotides match TRBD1. V shed 5 bases, J shed 4 bases, and the junction held 11 bases outside the gene matches. The CDR3 extends over 16 amino acids. Germline values: CDR1 SEHNR, CDR2 FQNEAQ (reference sequence).

The gene calls are TRBV4-1 and TRBJ1-4; 8 bases align to TRBD1. The CDR3 contains 16 residues. Germline V gene data show CDR1 as MGHRA and CDR2 as YSYEKL. The J segment lost 8 bases and the V segment lost 4 bases, leaving 12 bases of the junction unmatched. The CDR3 loop reads CASSPGPGQEGEKLFF. The DNA of the CDR3 is TGCGCCAGCAGCCCAGGCCCGGGACAGGAAGGAGAAAAACTGTTTTTT.

V and J are TRBV5-1 and TRBJ1-1; D remains unclear. Germline V CDR1 and CDR2: SGHRS, YFSETQ. The germline V and J ends were trimmed by 3 bases and 0 bases, with 15 bases remaining between them. CDR3 length: 16 residues. The CDR3 loop reads CASSSEAGSVNTEAFF. CDR3 sequence (DNA): TGCGCCAGCAGCTCGGAGGCCGGGAGTGTGAACACTGAAGCTTTCTTT. Using reference TRBV5-1 and TRBJ1-1 for the parts outside the CDR3, the full variable domain is KAGVTQTPRYLIKTRGQQVTLSCSPISGHRSVSWYQQTPGQGLQFLFEYFSETQRNKGNFPGRFSGRQFSNSRSEMNVSTLELGDSALYLCASSSEAGSVNTEAFFGQGTRLTVV.

The rearrangement links TRBV4-1 to TRBJ2-1; a weak D match, TRBD2 (6 bases). Trimming took 1 base from V and 5 from J, leaving 12 bases between them. Germline CDR1 reads MGHRA; CDR2 reads YSYEKL. The CDR3 runs 15 residues. CDR3 loop: CASSQVVRENNEQFF. Here the CDR3 DNA reads TGCGCCAGCAGCCAAGTAGTTCGGGAGAACAATGAGCAGTTCTTC.

For the CDR3, the DNA is TGTGCCAGCAGCTTATCGCCGACAGTCGAGCAGTACTTC. Its translation is CASSLSPTVEQYF. The chain joins TRBV11-2 to TRBJ2-7; D is perhaps TRBD1 (5 bases). Germline V gene sequence: CDR1 SGHAT, CDR2 FQNNGV. This CDR3 spans 13 amino acids. The V end lost 2 bases, the J end lost 6 bases, and 11 bases lay between the germline ends.

The chain links TRBV7-9 to TRBJ2-5; D gene unclear. Trimming removed 1 base from V and 2 bases from J, with 8 bases in between. Germline CDR1 and CDR2: SEHNR and FQNEAQ (reference sequence). This CDR3 is 14 amino acids long. This CDR3 is CASSLVQVQETQYF. CDR3 in DNA: TGTGCCAGCAGCTTAGTCCAGGTTCAAGAGACCCAGTACTTC.

This clone was counted once. The sample has other DNA sequences that encode this CDR3 too. The chain recombines TRBV15 with TRBJ2-5; TRBD1 is a possible D gene (5 bases). The germline V gene has CDR1 LNHNV and CDR2 YYDKDF (reference sequence). V was shortened by 4 bases and J by 5 bases, with 14 bases between the two germline ends. This CDR3 has 14 amino acids. The DNA of the CDR3 is TGTGCCACCAGCAAGGGGCGGCTTGAGGAGACCCAGTACTTC. Residues: CATSKGRLEETQYF.

CDR3 in amino acids: CASSPKSGTGGDTQYF. The CDR3 region has the DNA TGTGCCAGCTCACCAAAGTCTGGGACAGGGGGAGATACGCAGTATTTT. The gene calls are TRBV18 and TRBJ2-3, with 11 bases matching TRBD1. CDR3 length equals 16 residues. Germline trimming cut 2 bases from V and 5 bases from J; bases unmatched to any gene: 6. The germline V gene has CDR1 KGHSH and CDR2 LQKENI.

This clone has a handful of counts. The rearrangement uses TRBV30 and TRBJ1-1, with TRBD1 matching over 9 bases. Trimming removed 1 base from V and 5 bases from J; junction bases left unmatched: 5. Germline CDR1 is GTSNPN and CDR2 is SVGIG (reference sequence). The CDR3 length is 14 residues. The CDR3, as DNA: TGTGCCTGGAGTGGAGACAGGGGGTTTACTGAAGCTTTCTTT. Translation: CAWSGDRGFTEAFF.

The gene calls are TRBV2 and TRBJ1-5, with D unclear. V dropped 2 bases and J dropped 4 bases, with 6 bases sitting between them. Germline CDR1 reads SNHLY; CDR2 reads FYNNEI. CDR3 length: 13 residues. The CDR3 nucleotides read TGTGCCAGCAGTGAACTTAAAAATCAGCCCCAGCATTTT. It is translated as CASSELKNQPQHF.